Listed below are T cell receptor beta chains from one sample, sequenced in a study of brain metastases from non-small cell lung cancer. Assay used: immunoSEQ multiplex PCR; TCRdb lists only in-frame clones, some missing. The top ten hold less than 20% of the sample, which has roughly 2,300 clones, around 82% seen once. The sample was tumor-adjacent normal tissue. The receptors here all came from a donor at least 40 years old with non-small cell lung cancer. Each CDR3 is given with its conserved first and last residue. Fields, in order: V gene, D gene, J gene, clone size, CDR3 length, CDR3 protein, CDR3 DNA. The D gene is left open where the match is weak. Not all rows give a size; the values are once, few, many and, for expanded clones, a class.

TRBV4-2	NA	TRBJ1-1	NA	14	CASSQGASNTEAFF	TGTGCCAGCAGCCAAGGCGCTTCGAACACTGAAGCTTTCTTT
TRBV6-4	NA	TRBJ2-1	NA	13	CASSELVYNEQFF	TGTGCCAGCAGTGAGCTCGTTTACAATGAGCAGTTCTTC
TRBV29-1	TRBD1	TRBJ1-2	NA	14	CSAKLGQGAYGYTF	TGCAGCGCCAAACTGGGACAGGGGGCCTATGGCTACACCTTC
TRBV7-7	TRBD2	TRBJ2-1	NA	15	CASSPTSGNYNEQFF	TGTGCCAGCAGCCCGACTAGCGGGAACTACAATGAGCAGTTCTTC
TRBV5-6	NA	TRBJ1-2	NA	13	CASSLQGNYGYTF	TGTGCCAGCAGCCTACAGGGAAATTATGGCTACACCTTC
TRBV6-2/TRBV6-3	NA	TRBJ2-7	NA	13	CASSRILGYEQYF	TGTGCCAGCAGCCGCATCCTAGGGTACGAGCAGTACTTC
TRBV2	NA	TRBJ2-1	NA	13	CASRGTNRDEQFF	TGTGCCAGCAGGGGGACAAATAGGGATGAGCAGTTCTTC
TRBV6-4	NA	TRBJ2-6	NA	15	CASSTGLAGANVLTF	TGTGCCAGCAGTACAGGGTTGGCTGGGGCCAACGTCCTGACTTTC
TRBV27	NA	TRBJ2-7	NA	13	CASSFGRGYEQYF	TGTGCCAGCAGTTTCGGCAGGGGTTACGAGCAGTACTTC
TRBV18	TRBD1	TRBJ1-5	NA	17	CASSLFNRGGSNQPQHF	TGTGCCAGCTCACTTTTCAACAGGGGCGGAAGCAATCAGCCCCAGCATTTT
TRBV6-1	NA	TRBJ1-3	NA	15	CASSEAPSSGNTIYF	TGTGCCAGCAGTGAAGCGCCGAGCTCTGGAAACACCATATATTTT
TRBV27	TRBD1	TRBJ1-1	NA	13	CASNQGGRTEAFF	TGTGCCAGCAACCAAGGGGGCCGCACTGAAGCTTTCTTT
TRBV19	TRBD1	TRBJ1-3	NA	18	CASSFYPGTAVSGNTIYF	TGTGCCAGTAGTTTCTATCCCGGGACAGCAGTCTCTGGAAACACCATATATTTT
TRBV9	TRBD1	TRBJ1-2	NA	16	CASSPFDRGSNYGYTF	TGTGCCAGCAGCCCCTTCGACAGGGGGTCTAACTATGGCTACACCTTC
TRBV28	TRBD2	TRBJ2-1	NA	15	CASTSGTSANNEQFF	TGTGCCAGCACCTCCGGGACTAGCGCAAACAATGAGCAGTTCTTC
TRBV6-5	TRBD1	TRBJ1-1	once	14	CASSLDRKNTEAFF	TGTGCCAGCAGTTTGGACAGGAAGAACACTGAAGCTTTCTTT
TRBV19	TRBD1	TRBJ1-6	NA	19	CANTSPRTGGNSYNSPLHF	TGTGCCAACACTTCCCCTCGAACAGGGGGGAACTCCTATAATTCACCCCTCCACTTT
TRBV4-2	NA	TRBJ2-1	NA	18	CASSQVIASSNLYNEQFF	TGTGCCAGCAGCCAAGTTATCGCTAGCTCCAACCTCTACAATGAGCAGTTCTTC
TRBV5-1	NA	TRBJ2-1	NA	16	CASSLGPRRPGNEQFF	TGCGCCAGCAGCTTAGGGCCGCGGCGGCCGGGGAATGAGCAGTTCTTC
TRBV5-1	NA	TRBJ1-6	NA	13	CASSPGEDGPLHF	TGCGCCAGCAGCCCCGGTGAGGATGGGCCCCTCCACTTT
TRBV3-1/TRBV3-2	NA	TRBJ1-1	NA	14	CASTKADSNTEAFF	TGTGCCAGCACCAAGGCTGATTCCAACACTGAAGCTTTCTTT
TRBV6-5	NA	TRBJ2-7	NA	15	CASSLSPDSSYEQYF	TGTGCCAGCAGTCTAAGCCCGGACAGCTCCTACGAGCAGTACTTC
TRBV5-1	TRBD2	TRBJ2-3	NA	16	CASSLVARGATDTQYF	TGCGCCAGCAGCTTGGTTGCGCGGGGGGCCACAGATACGCAGTATTTT
TRBV5-5	NA	TRBJ2-7	NA	13	CASSLAAGYEQYF	TGTGCCAGCAGCTTGGCCGCCGGGTACGAGCAGTACTTC
TRBV5-1	TRBD1	TRBJ2-5	NA	15	CASSLETGGLETQYF	TGCGCCAGCAGCTTGGAGACAGGGGGCTTGGAGACCCAGTACTTC
TRBV6-5	NA	TRBJ2-7	NA	11	CASSTSYEQYF	TGTGCCAGCAGTACATCCTACGAGCAGTACTTC
TRBV5-1	NA	TRBJ2-3	NA	15	CASSLVGDSTDTQYF	TGCGCCAGCAGCTTGGTGGGGGATAGCACAGATACGCAGTATTTT
TRBV19	TRBD1	TRBJ1-1	large	13	CASRAQGGTEAFF	TGTGCCAGTCGGGCCCAGGGGGGCACTGAAGCTTTCTTT
TRBV4-2	TRBD1	TRBJ1-6	NA	17	CASSQGNRGSYNSPLHF	TGTGCCAGCAGCCAAGGAAACAGGGGTTCTTATAATTCACCCCTCCACTTT
TRBV27	NA	TRBJ2-1	NA	17	CASSTGLPRKFQGEQFF	TGTGCCAGCAGTACAGGACTGCCACGAAAATTCCAAGGGGAGCAGTTCTTC
TRBV12-5	TRBD2	TRBJ2-5	NA	20	CASGWGTGRTSGTYQETQYF	TGTGCTAGTGGTTGGGGGACAGGCCGGACTAGCGGGACCTACCAAGAGACCCAGTACTTC
TRBV18	TRBD1	TRBJ1-5	NA	15	CASSLTGGPNQPQHF	TGTGCCAGCTCATTAACAGGGGGGCCTAATCAGCCCCAGCATTTT
TRBV6-5	NA	TRBJ2-5	NA	13	CASSSGVWETQYF	TGTGCCAGCAGTTCAGGGGTTTGGGAGACCCAGTACTTC
TRBV5-8	TRBD1	TRBJ2-3	NA	14	CASNLRGLADTQYF	TGTGCCAGCAACCTCAGGGGGCTTGCAGATACGCAGTATTTT
TRBV9	NA	TRBJ2-3	large	14	CASSVEQRTDTQYF	TGTGCCAGCAGCGTAGAACAGCGCACAGATACGCAGTATTTT
TRBV7-3	NA	TRBJ2-1	few	13	CASARARGDEQFF	TGTGCCAGCGCAAGGGCCCGCGGGGATGAGCAGTTCTTC
TRBV30	TRBD1	TRBJ1-1	NA	15	CAWRPRGGLSPEAFF	TGTGCCTGGAGACCACGAGGGGGCTTAAGCCCTGAAGCTTTCTTT
TRBV11-2	NA	TRBJ2-7	NA	11	CASSLELEQYF	TGTGCCAGCAGCTTGGAGTTGGAGCAGTACTTC
TRBV20-1	NA	TRBJ2-5	few	11	CSALDRETQYF	TGCAGTGCCCTCGACAGGGAGACCCAGTACTTC
TRBV27	TRBD1	TRBJ1-2	NA	14	CASSFRDRGHGYTF	TGTGCCAGCAGTTTCCGGGACAGGGGACATGGCTACACCTTC